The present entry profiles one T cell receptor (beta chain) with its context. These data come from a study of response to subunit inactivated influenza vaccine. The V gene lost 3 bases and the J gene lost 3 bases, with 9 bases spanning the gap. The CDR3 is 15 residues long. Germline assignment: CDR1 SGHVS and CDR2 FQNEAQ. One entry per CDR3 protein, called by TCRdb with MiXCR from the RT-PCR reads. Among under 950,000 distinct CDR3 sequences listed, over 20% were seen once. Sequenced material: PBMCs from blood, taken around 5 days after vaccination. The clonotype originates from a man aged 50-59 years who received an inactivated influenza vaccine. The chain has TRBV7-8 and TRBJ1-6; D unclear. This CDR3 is CASSFLTNYNSPLHF. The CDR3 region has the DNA TGTGCCAGCAGCTTCTTAACAAACTATAATTCACCCCTCCACTTT.